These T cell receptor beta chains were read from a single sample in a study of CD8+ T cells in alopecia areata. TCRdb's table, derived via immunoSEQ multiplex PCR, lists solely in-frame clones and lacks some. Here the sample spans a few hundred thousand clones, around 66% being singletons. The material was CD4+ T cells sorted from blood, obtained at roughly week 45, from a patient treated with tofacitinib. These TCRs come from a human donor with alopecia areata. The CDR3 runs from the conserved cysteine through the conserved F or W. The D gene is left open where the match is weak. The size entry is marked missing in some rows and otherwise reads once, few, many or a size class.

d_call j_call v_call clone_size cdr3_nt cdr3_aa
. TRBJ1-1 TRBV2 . TGTGCCAGCAGTCAGCGCACTGAAGCTTTCTTT CASSQRTEAFF
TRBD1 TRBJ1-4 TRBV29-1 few TGCAGCGTCCTAGGGACAGGGGACGAAAAACTGTTTTTT CSVLGTGDEKLFF
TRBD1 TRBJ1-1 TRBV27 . TGTGCCAGCAGGACAGGGACGAGGACTGAAGCTTTCTTT CASRTGTRTEAFF
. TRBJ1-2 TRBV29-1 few TGCAGCGCCACGTCCACAGGGAATCTAGACTACACCTTC CSATSTGNLDYTF
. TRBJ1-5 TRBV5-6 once TGTGCCAGCAGCTTGGGGCGATACAATCAGCCCCAGCATTTT CASSLGRYNQPQHF
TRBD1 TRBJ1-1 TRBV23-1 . TGCGCCAGCAGTATGGACAGGGTGGGGAACACTGAAGCTTTCTTT CASSMDRVGNTEAFF
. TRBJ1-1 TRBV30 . TGTGCCTGGAGCAGATGGGGCAATAAGGACACTGAAGCTTTCTTT CAWSRWGNKDTEAFF
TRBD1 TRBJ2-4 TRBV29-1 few TGCAGCGTGGCACAGGGGGTCCAAAACATTCAGTACTTC CSVAQGVQNIQYF
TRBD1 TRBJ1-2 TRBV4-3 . TGCGCCAGCAGTAGTTCCGGGACAGGGAATGGCTACACCTTC CASSSSGTGNGYTF
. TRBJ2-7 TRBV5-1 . TGCGCCAGCGCCCTCTCCGTGACGACCTACGAGCAGTACTTC CASALSVTTYEQYF
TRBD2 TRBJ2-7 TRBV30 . TGTGCCTGGAGTGTCGGGACTAGCGGGGCTCCCTACGAGCAGTACTTC CAWSVGTSGAPYEQYF
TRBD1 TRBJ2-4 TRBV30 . TGTGCCTGGAGTGCCCCCGGGACAGTAGAGGTCAAAAACATTCAGTACTTC CAWSAPGTVEVKNIQYF
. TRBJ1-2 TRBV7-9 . TGTGCCAGCAGCTTTCCAGTGGCAGGCGGCGGCTACACCTTC CASSFPVAGGGYTF
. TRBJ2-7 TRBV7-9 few TGTGCCAGCAGCTTAGGGGTCATCGAGCAGTACTTC CASSLGVIEQYF
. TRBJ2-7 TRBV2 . TGTGCCAGCAGTGGCGACCACGAGCAGTACTTC CASSGDHEQYF
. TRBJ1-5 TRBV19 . TGTGCCAGTAGCGGGGCAGGGTATCAGCCCCAGCATTTT CASSGAGYQPQHF
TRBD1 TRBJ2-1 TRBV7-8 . TGTGCCAGCAGCTTAGCTAGGACAGGGGTGGTGGGTGGTTCGAACAATGAGCAGTTCTTC CASSLARTGVVGGSNNEQFF
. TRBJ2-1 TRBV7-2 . TGTGCCAGCAGCTTAGTAAGCAATGAGCAGTTCTTC CASSLVSNEQFF
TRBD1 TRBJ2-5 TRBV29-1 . TGCAGCGTCGGCCTACAGGGGAGAGGAGAGACCCAGTACTTC CSVGLQGRGETQYF
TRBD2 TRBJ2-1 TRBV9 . TGTGCCAGCAGTGCCCTAGCGGGGGGGCCCACTGAGCAGTTCTTC CASSALAGGPTEQFF
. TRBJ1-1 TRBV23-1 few TGCGCCAGCAGTCACCTTCCACATAGGAGAGGGACTTTCTTT CASSHLPHRRGTFF
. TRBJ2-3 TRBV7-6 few TGTGCCAGCAGCCTCGGGATCAACACAGATACGCAGTATTTT CASSLGINTDTQYF
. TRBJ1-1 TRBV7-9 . TGTGCCAGCAGCTCTCTTCGGACTGGGACTGAAGCTTTCTTT CASSSLRTGTEAFF
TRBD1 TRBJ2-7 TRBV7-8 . TGTGCCAGCAGCCAACACGGGACAGGGAACTACGAGCAGTACTTC CASSQHGTGNYEQYF
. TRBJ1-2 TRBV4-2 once TGTGCCAGCAGCCAAGAAGTTAGGGGTGGCTACACCTTC CASSQEVRGGYTF
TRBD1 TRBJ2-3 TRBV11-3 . TGTGCCAGCAGCTTACTTAGGGGGCCGGCAGATACGCAGTATTTT CASSLLRGPADTQYF
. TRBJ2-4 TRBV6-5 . TGTGCCAGCAGCCCCCCCGGGGAAAACATTCAGTACTTC CASSPPGENIQYF
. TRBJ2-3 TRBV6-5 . TGTGCCAGCAGTTACTCGATATTAGCGAGCACAGATACGCAGTATTTT CASSYSILASTDTQYF
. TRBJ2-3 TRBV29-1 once TGCAGCGTTGTAGCACAGTCCCCCAATATCACAGATACGCAGTATTTT CSVVAQSPNITDTQYF
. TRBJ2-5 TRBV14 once TGTGCCAGCAGCCTCTGGGGAACCTACCAAGAGACCCAGTACTTC CASSLWGTYQETQYF
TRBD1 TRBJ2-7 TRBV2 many TGTGCCAGCAGTGACAGGGGGCGCGTCTACGAGCAGTACTTC CASSDRGRVYEQYF
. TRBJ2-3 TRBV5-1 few TGCGCCAGCAGCCCTAGCCTCACTAGCTCCACGTTAGTCCCAGATACGCAGTATTTT CASSPSLTSSTLVPDTQYF
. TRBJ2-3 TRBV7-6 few TGTGCCAGCAGCTTAAATGCAGCAGGGACCACAGATACGCAGTATTTT CASSLNAAGTTDTQYF
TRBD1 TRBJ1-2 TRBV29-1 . TGCAGCGTTTTGGATGTCGGGACAGGGGTGGATGGCTACACCTTC CSVLDVGTGVDGYTF
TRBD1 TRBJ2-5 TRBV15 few TGTGCCACCAGCAGAGATCGGGTATCACAGGGGTGGAGAGAGACCCAGTACTTC CATSRDRVSQGWRETQYF
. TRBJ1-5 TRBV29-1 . TGCAGCGTTGGTACGGCTGCGGGACCCCAGCATTTT CSVGTAAGPQHF
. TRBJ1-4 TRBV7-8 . TGTGCCAGCAGCGTCCAAATCGGGACCCGAGGTGAAAAACTGTTTTTT CASSVQIGTRGEKLFF
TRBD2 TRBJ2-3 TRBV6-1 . TGTGCCAGCTCCGCTCTAGCGGGGGTAACAGATACGCAGTATTTT CASSALAGVTDTQYF
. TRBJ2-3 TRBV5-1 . TGCGCCAGCAGCTTGGAACCCAGCACAGATACGCAGTATTTT CASSLEPSTDTQYF
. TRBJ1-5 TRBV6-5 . TGTGCCAGCAGAGAAGGACTGAGCAATCAGCCCCAGCATTTT CASREGLSNQPQHF
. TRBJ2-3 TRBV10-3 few TGTGCCATCAGTGAGCCCCTCCTGGAAGGAGATACGCAGTATTTT CAISEPLLEGDTQYF
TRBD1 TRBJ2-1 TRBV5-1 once TGCGCCAGCAGGGCGCCGGGACAGACACACAATGAGCAGTTCTTC CASRAPGQTHNEQFF
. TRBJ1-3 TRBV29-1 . TGCAGCGTTGAAGTGACAGGCAAAGGAAACACCATATATTTT CSVEVTGKGNTIYF
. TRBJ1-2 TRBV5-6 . TGTGCCAGCAGCGCCGGGACCATCTATGGCTACACCTTC CASSAGTIYGYTF
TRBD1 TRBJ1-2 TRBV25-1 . TGTGCCAGCAGTCGGACCGGGACAGGGGCTTATGGCTACACCTTC CASSRTGTGAYGYTF
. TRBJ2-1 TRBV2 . TGTGCCAGCGGAGAGAAGGGGACAAGCTTCTTC CASGEKGTSFF
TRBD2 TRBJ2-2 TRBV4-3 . TGCGCCAGCAGCCAGCTTAGCGGGGGGGCGAACACCGGGGAGCTGTTTTTT CASSQLSGGANTGELFF
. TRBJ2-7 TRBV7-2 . TGTGCCAGCAGCCCCAACCGGGGGACGACCTACGAGCAGTACTTC CASSPNRGTTYEQYF
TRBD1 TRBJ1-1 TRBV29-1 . TGCAGCGTTCGGACAGGGAACACTGAAGCTTTCTTT CSVRTGNTEAFF
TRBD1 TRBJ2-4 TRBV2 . TGTGCCAGCAGCGAGACCAGGGGGCGACGAGCCAAAAACATTCAGTACTTC CASSETRGRRAKNIQYF